This T cell receptor (beta chain) was captured by sequencing in a study of T cell changes during pregnancy in multiple sclerosis. The CDR3 contains 15 residues. V lost 3 bases, J lost 4 bases, and 12 bases lay in between. CDR1 is SGHVS, CDR2 FNYEAQ, per germline. Profiled with immunoSEQ multiplex PCR; TCRdb holds only in-frame clones, not every one. The sample lists 30,000 to 45,000 clones; almost 95% were seen once. The material sequenced was PBMCs (not recorded whether the cells were cultured). The TCR originated in a female donor with multiple sclerosis, enrolled in a pregnancy study. V and J are TRBV7-6 and TRBJ2-2, with a weak D call TRBD2 (7 bases). In DNA, the CDR3 is TGTGCCAGCAGCTTCCTAGGGGGGGCCACCGGGGAGCTGTTTTTT. It is translated as CASSFLGGATGELFF.